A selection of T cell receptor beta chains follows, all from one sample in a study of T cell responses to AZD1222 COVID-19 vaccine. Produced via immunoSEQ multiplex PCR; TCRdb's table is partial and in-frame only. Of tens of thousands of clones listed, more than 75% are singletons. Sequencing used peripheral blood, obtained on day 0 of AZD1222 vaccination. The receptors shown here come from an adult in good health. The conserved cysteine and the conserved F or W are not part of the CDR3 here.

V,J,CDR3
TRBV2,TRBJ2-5,ASSELGGQETQY
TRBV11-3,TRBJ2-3,ASSLGRGSGTDTQY
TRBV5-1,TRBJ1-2,ASSSDGPNYGYT
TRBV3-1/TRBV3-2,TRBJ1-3,ASSPPSHSGNTIY
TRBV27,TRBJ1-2,ASSPYRGRDDYGYT
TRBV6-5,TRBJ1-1,ASSYSLTGGTEAF
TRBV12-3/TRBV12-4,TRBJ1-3,ASGTGPGNTIY
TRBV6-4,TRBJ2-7,ARQYEQY
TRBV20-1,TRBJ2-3,SASRLRQLPTDTQY
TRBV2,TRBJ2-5,ASRGTSVETQY
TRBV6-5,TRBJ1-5,ASSNGQSHQPQH
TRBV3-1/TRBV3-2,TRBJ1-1,ASSRPGGYTEAF
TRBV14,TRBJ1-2,ASSQGGQDIGYT
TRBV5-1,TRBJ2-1,ASSLTGQDVAGVSEQF